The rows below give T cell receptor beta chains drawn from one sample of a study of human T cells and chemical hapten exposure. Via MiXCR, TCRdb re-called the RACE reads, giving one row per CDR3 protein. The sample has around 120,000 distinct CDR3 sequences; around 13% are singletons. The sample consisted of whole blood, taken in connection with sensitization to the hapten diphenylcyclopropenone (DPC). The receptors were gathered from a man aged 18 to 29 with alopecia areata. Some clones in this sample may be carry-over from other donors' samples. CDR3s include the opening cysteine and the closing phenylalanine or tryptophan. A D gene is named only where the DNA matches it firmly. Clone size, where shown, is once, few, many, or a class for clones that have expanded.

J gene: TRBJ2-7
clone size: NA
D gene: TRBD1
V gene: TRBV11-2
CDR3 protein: CASSLVGDSSYEQYF
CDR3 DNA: TGTGCCAGCAGCTTAGTAGGGGACAGCTCCTACGAGCAGTACTTC

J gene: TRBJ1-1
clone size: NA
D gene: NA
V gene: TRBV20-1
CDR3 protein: CSASGRRNTEAFF
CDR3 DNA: TGCAGTGCAAGCGGACGGCGGAACACTGAAGCTTTCTTT

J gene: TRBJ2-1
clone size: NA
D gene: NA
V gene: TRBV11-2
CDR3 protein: CASSLGNNEQFF
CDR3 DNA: TGTGCCAGCAGCTTAGGGAACAATGAGCAGTTCTTC

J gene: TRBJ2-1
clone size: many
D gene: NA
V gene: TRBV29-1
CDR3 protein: CSVREGLYNEQFF
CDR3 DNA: TGCAGCGTTCGTGAGGGGCTTTACAATGAGCAGTTCTTC

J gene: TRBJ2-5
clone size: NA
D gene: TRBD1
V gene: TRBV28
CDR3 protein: CASSSGTGGLQETQYF
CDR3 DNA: TGTGCCAGCAGCTCCGGGACAGGGGGCCTACAAGAGACCCAGTACTTC

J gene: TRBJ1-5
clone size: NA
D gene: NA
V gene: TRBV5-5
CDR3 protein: CASSLEWGNQPQHF
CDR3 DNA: TGTGCCAGCAGCTTGGAGTGGGGCAATCAGCCCCAGCATTTT

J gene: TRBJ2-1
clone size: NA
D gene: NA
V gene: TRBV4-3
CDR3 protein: CASSQDRAGHNEQFF
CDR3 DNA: TGCGCCAGCAGCCAAGATAGGGCAGGCCACAATGAGCAGTTCTTC

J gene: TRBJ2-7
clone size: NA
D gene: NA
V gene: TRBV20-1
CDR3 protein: CSARDLSGQLFEQYF
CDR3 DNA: TGCAGTGCTAGAGATCTTTCCGGACAGTTGTTCGAGCAGTACTTC

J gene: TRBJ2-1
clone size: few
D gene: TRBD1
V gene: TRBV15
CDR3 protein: CATSTRQGKGNEQFF
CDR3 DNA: TGTGCCACCAGCACCAGACAGGGGAAGGGAAATGAGCAGTTCTTC

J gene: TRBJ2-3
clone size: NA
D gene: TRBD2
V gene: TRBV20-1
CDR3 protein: CSTFTSGGHTDTQYF
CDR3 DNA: TGCAGTACTTTTACTAGCGGGGGGCACACAGATACGCAGTATTTT

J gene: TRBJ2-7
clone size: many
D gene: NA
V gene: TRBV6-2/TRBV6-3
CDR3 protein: CASSYTPYEQYF
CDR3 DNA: TGTGCCAGCAGTTACACACCCTACGAGCAGTACTTC

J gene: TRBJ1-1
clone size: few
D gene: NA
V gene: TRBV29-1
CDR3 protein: CSVGSAEAFF
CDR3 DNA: TGCAGCGTTGGGTCCGCTGAAGCTTTCTTT

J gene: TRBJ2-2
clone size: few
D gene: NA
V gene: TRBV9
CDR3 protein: CASSGTGFQGTGELFF
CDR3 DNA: TGTGCCAGCAGCGGAACAGGCTTTCAGGGTACCGGGGAGCTGTTTTTT

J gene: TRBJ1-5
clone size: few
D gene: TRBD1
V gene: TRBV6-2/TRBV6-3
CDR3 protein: CASSWDRGRQPQHF
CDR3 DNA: TGTGCCAGCAGCTGGGACAGGGGGCGACAGCCCCAGCATTTT

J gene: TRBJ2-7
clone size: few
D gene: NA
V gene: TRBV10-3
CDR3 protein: CAISSNSYEQYF
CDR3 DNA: TGTGCCATCAGTAGTAACTCCTACGAGCAGTACTTC

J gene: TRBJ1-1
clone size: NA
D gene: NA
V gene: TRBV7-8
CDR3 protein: CASSSATRMNTEAFF
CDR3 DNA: TGTGCCAGCAGCTCCGCGACCAGAATGAACACTGAAGCTTTCTTT

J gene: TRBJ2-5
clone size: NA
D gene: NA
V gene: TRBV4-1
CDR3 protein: CASSQDNDEETQYF
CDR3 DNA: TGCGCCAGCAGCCAAGATAACGACGAAGAGACCCAGTACTTC

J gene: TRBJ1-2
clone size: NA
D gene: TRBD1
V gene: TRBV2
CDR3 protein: CASSTTGTNYGYTF
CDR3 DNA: TGTGCCAGCAGTACGACAGGGACCAACTATGGCTACACCTTC

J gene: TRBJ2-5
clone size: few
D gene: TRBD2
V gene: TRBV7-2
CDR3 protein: CASSLGSGEKTQYF
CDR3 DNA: TGTGCCAGCAGCTTGGGAAGCGGGGAAAAGACCCAGTACTTC

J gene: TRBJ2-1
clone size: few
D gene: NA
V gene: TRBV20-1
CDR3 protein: CSAKRGTYNEQFF
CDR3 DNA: TGCAGTGCGAAGAGGGGGACCTACAATGAGCAGTTCTTC

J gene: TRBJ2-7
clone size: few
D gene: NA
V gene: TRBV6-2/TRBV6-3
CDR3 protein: CASSSPGARYF
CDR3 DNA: TGTGCCAGCAGCTCCCCTGGGGCGAGGTACTTC

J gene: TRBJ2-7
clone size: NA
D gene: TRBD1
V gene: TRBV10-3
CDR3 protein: CAISESTGQTYEQYF
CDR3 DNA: TGTGCCATCAGTGAGTCCACGGGACAGACCTACGAGCAGTACTTC

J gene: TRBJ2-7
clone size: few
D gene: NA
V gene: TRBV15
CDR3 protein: CATSRELAHYEQYF
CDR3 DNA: TGTGCCACCAGCAGAGAATTGGCGCACTACGAGCAGTACTTC

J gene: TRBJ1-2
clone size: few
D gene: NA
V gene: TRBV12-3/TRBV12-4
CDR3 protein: CASNLDSNGYGYTF
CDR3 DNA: TGTGCCAGCAATTTGGACAGTAACGGCTATGGCTACACCTTC

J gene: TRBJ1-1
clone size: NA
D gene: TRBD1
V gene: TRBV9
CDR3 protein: CASSVDRDNAEAFF
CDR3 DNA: TGTGCCAGCAGCGTGGACAGGGATAACGCTGAAGCTTTCTTT

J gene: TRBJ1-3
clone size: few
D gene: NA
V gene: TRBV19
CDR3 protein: CASNPSSSGNTIYF
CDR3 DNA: TGTGCCAGTAACCCGTCGAGCTCTGGAAACACCATATATTTT

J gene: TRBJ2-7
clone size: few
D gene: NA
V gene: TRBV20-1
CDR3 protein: CSARAGEPYEQYF
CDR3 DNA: TGCAGTGCTAGAGCGGGGGAGCCCTACGAGCAGTACTTC

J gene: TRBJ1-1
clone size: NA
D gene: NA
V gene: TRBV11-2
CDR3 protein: CASSPLKTEAFF
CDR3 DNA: TGTGCCAGCAGCCCCCTAAAGACTGAAGCTTTCTTT

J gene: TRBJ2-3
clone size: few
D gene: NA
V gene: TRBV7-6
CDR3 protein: CASSLETRVGRLPDTQYF
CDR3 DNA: TGTGCCAGCAGCTTAGAAACCAGGGTCGGTCGTCTCCCAGATACGCAGTATTTT

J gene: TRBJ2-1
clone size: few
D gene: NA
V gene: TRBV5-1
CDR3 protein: CASSLEPGLTYNEQFF
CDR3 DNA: TGCGCCAGCAGCTTGGAGCCGGGACTCACCTACAATGAGCAGTTCTTC

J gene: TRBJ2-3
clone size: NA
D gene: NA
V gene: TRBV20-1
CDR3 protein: CSATGGQSSTDTQYF
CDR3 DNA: TGCAGTGCTACCGGGGGCCAATCTAGCACAGATACGCAGTATTTT

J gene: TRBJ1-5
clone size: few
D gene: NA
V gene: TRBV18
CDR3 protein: CASSPPSVGHSNQPQHF
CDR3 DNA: TGTGCCAGCTCACCACCGTCTGTCGGGCATAGCAATCAGCCCCAGCATTTT

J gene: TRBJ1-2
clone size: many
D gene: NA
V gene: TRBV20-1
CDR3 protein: CSAPVEANYGYTF
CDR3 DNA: TGCAGTGCGCCTGTTGAAGCTAACTATGGCTACACCTTC

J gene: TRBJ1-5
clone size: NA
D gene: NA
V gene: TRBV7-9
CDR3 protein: CASSLGSGYQPQHF
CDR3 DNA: TGTGCCAGCAGCTTAGGGTCAGGGTATCAGCCCCAGCATTTT

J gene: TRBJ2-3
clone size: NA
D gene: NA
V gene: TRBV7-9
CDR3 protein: CASSSGDAPDTQYF
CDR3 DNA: TGTGCCAGCAGTTCCGGAGATGCACCAGATACGCAGTATTTT

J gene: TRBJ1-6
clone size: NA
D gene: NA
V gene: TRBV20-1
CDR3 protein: CSASPLLYNSPLHF
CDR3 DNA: TGCAGTGCTAGCCCATTACTCTATAATTCACCCCTCCACTTT

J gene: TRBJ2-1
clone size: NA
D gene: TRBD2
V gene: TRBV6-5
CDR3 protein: CASNRRLAGGNEQFF
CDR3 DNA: TGTGCCAGCAATCGGCGTCTAGCGGGGGGTAATGAGCAGTTCTTC

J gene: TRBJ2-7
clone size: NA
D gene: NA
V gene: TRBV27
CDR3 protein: CASSSPGSSYEQYF
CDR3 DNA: TGTGCCAGCAGTTCCCCGGGGAGCTCCTACGAGCAGTACTTC

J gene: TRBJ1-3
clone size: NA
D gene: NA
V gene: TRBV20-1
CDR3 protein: CSARPERGAGNTIYF
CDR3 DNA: TGCAGTGCTAGGCCGGAAAGGGGTGCCGGAAACACCATATATTTT

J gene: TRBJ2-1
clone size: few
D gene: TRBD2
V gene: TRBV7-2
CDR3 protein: CASSQFGLTGGYNEQFF
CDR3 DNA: TGTGCCAGCAGCCAGTTTGGGTTGACGGGGGGCTACAATGAGCAGTTCTTC

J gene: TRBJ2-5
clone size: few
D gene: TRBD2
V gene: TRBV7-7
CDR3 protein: CASSLGEGQTQYF
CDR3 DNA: TGTGCCAGCAGCTTAGGGGAGGGACAGACCCAGTACTTC